Listed here are 29 T cell receptor beta chains from one sample, sequenced in a study of cytomegalovirus exposure and HLA in healthy donors. The PCR was carried out with 60 Vbeta primers and 13 Jbeta primers. Profiled with immunoSEQ multiplex PCR; TCRdb holds only in-frame clones, not every one. The sample yields about 160,000 clones, approximately 81% seen once. Sequencing was done on a sample of PBMCs. These receptors were taken from a young man in good health and CMV-seropositive.

The V gene is TRBV7-9, the J gene TRBJ2-1, with 12 bases that match TRBD2. The CDR3 runs to 16 residues. V lost 4 bases and J lost 9; bases outside the gene matches: 10. The germline V gene encodes CDR1 SEHNR and CDR2 FQNEAQ (reference sequence). CDR3 sequence (DNA): TGTGCCAGCAGCTCTTCTAGCGGGGGGGCCTTTGGTGAGCAGTTCTTC. Translating gives CASSSSSGGAFGEQFF. Based on the CDR3 plus reference TRBV7-9 and TRBJ2-1, the full variable domain is DTGVSQNPRHKITKRGQNVTFRCDPISEHNRLYWYRQTLGQGPEFLTYFQNEAQLEKSRLLSDRFSAERPKGSFSTLEIQRTEQGDSAMYLCASSSSSGGAFGEQFFGPGTRLTVL.

The chain uses TRBV7-9 and TRBJ2-1, with a possible D match to TRBD1 (6 bases). The germline V gene has CDR1 SEHNR and CDR2 FQNEAQ (reference sequence). The CDR3 is 13 residues long. Trimming removed 5 bases from V and 10 bases from J, with 15 bases in between. For the CDR3, the DNA is TGTGCCAGCAGCACCGGACAGCCTCAGGAGCAGTTCTTC. Translated, it gives CASSTGQPQEQFF.

CDR3 in amino acids: CASSRTLVPGSLADTGELFF. CDR3 DNA: TGTGCCAGCAGCCGTACCTTAGTACCCGGGAGTCTAGCGGACACCGGGGAGCTGTTTTTT. The chain has TRBV27 and TRBJ2-2; 7 nucleotides match TRBD2. The trim removed 6 bases at V and 3 bases at J, leaving 22 bases unmatched. CDR1 MNHEY and CDR2 SMNVEV come from the germline V gene (reference sequence). There are 20 residues in the CDR3.

As DNA, the CDR3 is TGTGCCAGCAGCTTAGTGACAGGGGGGAACAACTATGGCTACACCTTC. Its protein is CASSLVTGGNNYGYTF. The chain combines TRBV7-2 with TRBJ1-2, with TRBD1 identical over 9 bases. The CDR3 runs to 16 residues. The ends lost 1 base at V and 2 bases at J; junction bases unmatched: 5. CDR1 SGHTA and CDR2 FQGNSA come from the germline V gene.

The CDR3 protein is CASSSKRTGGTGELFF. CDR3 bases: TGTGCCAGCAGTTCGAAACGGACAGGGGGCACCGGGGAGCTGTTTTTT. The chain combines TRBV6-6 with TRBJ2-2, with 10 bases that match TRBD1. The V gene end was trimmed by 4 bases and the J gene end by 4 bases; junction bases not matched to a gene: 6. The CDR3 spans 16 residues. The germline gives CDR1 MNHNY, CDR2 SVGAGI (reference sequence).

V is TRBV19 and J is TRBJ2-3, with 7 bases that match TRBD2. CDR3 length: 14 amino acids. V was pared by 0 bases and J by 9 bases, with 6 bases of the junction left unmatched. Germline CDR1 is LNHDA and CDR2 is SQIVND (reference sequence). CDR3 in DNA: TGTGCCAGTAGTATAGAAGCGGGGACCTACACGCAGTATTTT. Residues: CASSIEAGTYTQYF.

This clone has more than one count but fewer than ten. The chain joins TRBV4-3 to TRBJ2-3; TRBD2 aligns across 9 bases. From germline, CDR1 is LGHNA and CDR2 YSLEER. The CDR3 length is 15 residues. V gave up 1 base and J gave up 6 bases; unmatched junction bases: 5. The CDR3 region has the DNA TGCGCCAGCAGCCAAGGCAGCGGGGGGATCGATACGCAGTATTTT. Encoded protein: CASSQGSGGIDTQYF.

This clone appeared a single time. V and J are TRBV6-5 and TRBJ1-1; 7 bases agree with TRBD1. J gave up 6 bases and V 6 bases, and 7 bases lay outside the gene matches. Germline V CDR1 and CDR2: MNHEY, SVGAGI. CDR3 length: 13 amino acids. The CDR3 DNA follows: TGTGCCAGCAGCCGCGGGACAGCGCCTGAAGCTTTCTTT. Amino acids: CASSRGTAPEAFF.

CDR3 residues: CATSNPGATLNTEAFF. The CDR3 DNA follows: TGTGCCACCAGCAACCCAGGGGCTACCCTGAACACTGAAGCTTTCTTT. The chain employs TRBV15 and TRBJ1-1, with D perhaps TRBD1 (6 bases). The CDR3 totals 16 residues. The germline V gene encodes CDR1 LNHNV and CDR2 YYDKDF (reference sequence). V dropped 4 bases and J dropped 0 bases, with 15 bases sitting between them. The full variable domain, its missing parts supplied by reference TRBV15 and TRBJ1-1, is DAMVIQNPRYQVTQFGKPVTLSCSQTLNHNVMYWYQQKSSQAPKLLFHYYDKDFNNEADTPDNFQSRRPNTSFCFLDIRSPGLGDTAMYLCATSNPGATLNTEAFFGQGTRLTVV.

The chain carries TRBV2 and TRBJ1-4; 8 nucleotides agree with TRBD1. Trimming removed 1 base from V and 5 bases from J; junction bases left unmatched: 3. The CDR3 consists of 15 residues. Germline assignment: CDR1 SNHLY and CDR2 FYNNEI. For the CDR3, the DNA is TGTGCCAGCAGTGAAGACAGGGGGTCAAATGAAAAACTGTTTTTT. Its translation: CASSEDRGSNEKLFF.

In its sample, this clone was seen once. The CDR3 region is CASSLQDNQPQHF. CDR3 bases: TGTGCCAGCAGCTTACAGGACAATCAGCCCCAGCATTTT. This sequence joins TRBV7-3 and TRBJ1-5; D is undetermined. Trimming cost V 2 bases and J 3 bases, with 5 bases left between them. The length of the CDR3 is 13 residues. Germline assignment: CDR1 SGHTA and CDR2 FQGTGA. The variable domain in full, with the rest retrieved from reference TRBV7-3 and TRBJ1-5, is GAGVSQTPSNKVTEKGKYVELRCDPISGHTALYWYRQSLGQGPEFLIYFQGTGAADDSGLPNDRFFAVRPEGSVSTLKIQRTERGDSAVYLCASSLQDNQPQHFGDGTRLSIL.

The CDR3 region has the DNA TGCGCCAGCAGTCCTACTAGCGGGGGGTACCAAGAGACCCAGTACTTC. Translating gives CASSPTSGGYQETQYF. V usage is TRBV5-1 and J usage is TRBJ2-5; TRBD2 matches at 12 bases. CDR3 size: 16 residues. The junction had 5 bases not matched to a gene; V was cut back by 5 bases and J by 0 bases. Germline CDR1 is SGHRS and CDR2 is YFSETQ. The full variable domain, with the rest looked up from reference TRBV5-1 and TRBJ2-5, is KAGVTQTPRYLIKTRGQQVTLSCSPISGHRSVSWYQQTPGQGLQFLFEYFSETQRNKGNFPGRFSGRQFSNSRSEMNVSTLELGDSALYLCASSPTSGGYQETQYFGPGTRLLVL.

J is TRBJ2-1 and V is TRBV5-6; 7 bases map to TRBD1. This CDR3 region has 13 residues. J lost 7 bases, V lost 2 bases, and 3 bases had no gene match. Per the germline V gene, CDR1 is SGHDT and CDR2 is YYEEEE. CDR3 in amino acids: CASSLGGRNEQFF. The CDR3 nucleotides read TGTGCCAGCAGCTTAGGGGGCCGAAATGAGCAGTTCTTC.

The genes are TRBV11-2 and TRBJ2-7; 10 positions agree with TRBD2. Germline V gives CDR1 SGHAT, CDR2 FQNNGV. V was clipped by 4 bases and J by 6 bases; unmatched bases: 6. This CDR3 comprises 14 residues. CDR3 DNA sequence: TGTGCCAGCAGCTCGTTAGCGGGGGGAATCGAGCAGTACTTC. It specifies CASSSLAGGIEQYF.

The chain combines TRBV7-8 with TRBJ1-2; 7 bases agree with TRBD1. The CDR3 has 15 amino acids. With V trimmed by 5 bases and J by 4 bases, 10 bases remained unmatched. Germline values: CDR1 SGHVS, CDR2 FQNEAQ. The CDR3 bases are TGTGCCAGCAGCCCAGATTCGGGACAGCTCTATGGCTACACCTTC. Encoded protein: CASSPDSGQLYGYTF.

V gene TRBV11-2 combines with J gene TRBJ2-1; unclear D gene. V was cut by 2 bases and J by 11 bases, with 10 bases left in between. CDR1 is SGHAT and CDR2 is FQNNGV in the germline V gene. This CDR3 has 12 residues. As DNA, the CDR3 is TGTGCCAGCAGCTTAATCACTTCTAAGCAGTTCTTC. Protein product: CASSLITSKQFF.

This chain uses TRBV29-1 with TRBJ2-7, with TRBD1 matching over 10 bases. Per germline, CDR1 SQVTM and CDR2 ANQGSEA. This CDR3 is 14 amino acids long. The V gene end was trimmed by 2 bases and the J gene end by 3 bases; junction bases not matched to a gene: 4. This CDR3 is CSVEPGTGDYEQYF. In DNA, the CDR3 is TGCAGCGTTGAACCCGGGACAGGGGACTACGAGCAGTACTTC.

This clone was counted a few times. The chain employs TRBV11-2 and TRBJ1-1; D gene uncertain. Germline CDR1 reads SGHAT; CDR2 reads FQNNGV. Trimming shortened V by 2 bases and J by 4 bases, and 8 bases separated the two germline ends. The CDR3 loop spans 13 amino acids. The CDR3: CASSLSRGTEAFF. The CDR3 coding sequence is TGTGCCAGCAGCTTATCGCGAGGCACTGAAGCTTTCTTT.

The chain couples TRBV15 to TRBJ2-5; perhaps TRBD2 as D (5 bases). The J call may not be correct, given that the DNA end is closer to TRBJ2-7. The V gene's germline CDR1 is LNHNV and CDR2 YYDKDF (reference sequence). The CDR3 is made up of 14 amino acids. This CDR3 reads CATSEETNVDEQYF. The CDR3, as DNA: TGTGCCACCAGCGAGGAGACTAATGTCGACGAGCAGTACTTC.

V usage is TRBV4-1 and J usage is TRBJ2-3; 7 bases are shared with TRBD2. Germline V gene data show CDR1 as MGHRA and CDR2 as YSYEKL. The CDR3 loop spans 16 amino acids. V shed 1 base, J shed 0 bases, and the junction held 4 bases outside the gene matches. This CDR3 reads CASSQALLASTDTQYF. The CDR3 nucleotides read TGCGCCAGCAGCCAAGCGTTACTAGCGAGCACAGATACGCAGTATTTT.

The chain is built from TRBV1 and TRBJ1-2. TRBV1 represents a pseudogene. This CDR3 spans 15 amino acids. The CDR3 DNA is TGCACCAGCAGCCAAGAAATACGGGGTCGCTATGGCTACACCTTC. Its translation: CTSSQEIRGRYGYTF.

The chain links TRBV5-1 to TRBJ2-7; maybe TRBD1 (5 bases). The CDR3 is made up of 15 amino acids. Germline lookup yields CDR1 SGHRS and CDR2 YFSETQ. V was pared by 0 bases and J by 3 bases, with 13 bases between. CDR3 nucleotides: TGCGCCAGCAGCTTGGGGCAGGGTTTAATCTACGAGCAGTACTTC. It codes for CASSLGQGLIYEQYF.

This clone turned up a few times. This chain uses TRBV5-6 with TRBJ1-2; D is unresolved. The CDR3 contains 13 residues. The V end was cut by 2 bases, the J end by 4 bases, with 9 bases between. Germline V CDR1 and CDR2: SGHDT, YYEEEE. CDR3 residues: CASSFGRIYGYTF. The CDR3 coding sequence is TGTGCCAGCAGCTTCGGCAGGATCTATGGCTACACCTTC.

The rearrangement joins TRBV5-1 to TRBJ1-1; D is unresolved. The CDR3 runs to 12 residues. Between the trimmed V and J ends, which lost 5 bases and 0 bases, there was a span of 5 bases. Germline V gene lookup returns CDR1 SGHRS and CDR2 YFSETQ. This CDR3 is CASRGVNTEAFF. The CDR3 DNA sequence: TGCGCCAGCAGGGGCGTGAACACTGAAGCTTTCTTT.

V usage is TRBV6-4 and J usage is TRBJ1-2; the match to TRBD1 covers 9 bases. Trimming cost V 5 bases and J 7 bases; bases outside gene matches: 11. The CDR3 totals 15 residues. CDR1 is MRHNA, CDR2 SNTAGT, per germline. The CDR3 region is CASSPTGTGISGYTF. CDR3 bases: TGTGCCAGCAGTCCCACCGGGACAGGGATCTCTGGCTACACCTTC.

The rearrangement joins TRBV5-1 to TRBJ2-4; the D gene is possibly TRBD2 (6 bases). Germline V gene data show CDR1 as SGHRS and CDR2 as YFSETQ. The V end lost 0 bases, the J end lost 2 bases, and 12 bases lay between the germline ends. The CDR3 has 16 amino acids. The CDR3 region is CASSLVGGTSKNIQYF. The CDR3 DNA sequence: TGCGCCAGCAGCTTGGTTGGCGGGACGTCCAAAAACATTCAGTACTTC.

The chain is built from TRBV23-1 and TRBJ1-1; 7 bases are a match to TRBD1. TRBV23-1 is an open reading frame, and its role is uncertain. Trimming took 6 bases from V and 1 from J; bases not matched to a gene: 8. The CDR3 is made up of 15 amino acids. CDR3 bases: TGCGCCAGCAGAGAACAGGGGCTAAGGAACACTGAAGCTTTCTTT. Translating gives CASREQGLRNTEAFF.

The chain joins TRBV10-2 to TRBJ2-5; 14 bases agree with TRBD2. The germline gives CDR1 WSHSY, CDR2 SAAADI. This CDR3 has 15 amino acids. V was pared by 9 bases and J by 4 bases, with 7 bases of the junction left unmatched. The CDR3 loop is CASRGLAGGSETQYF. CDR3 nucleotides: TGCGCCAGTCGTGGACTAGCGGGGGGATCAGAGACCCAGTACTTC.

V is TRBV4-3 and J is TRBJ1-4; the D is unclear. V lost 0 bases to trimming and J lost 5 bases, with 10 bases between them. The CDR3 length is 15 residues. Germline CDR1 is LGHNA and CDR2 is YSLEER. The chain's CDR3 is CASSQDGLRNEKLFF. The CDR3 DNA reads as TGCGCCAGCAGCCAAGATGGGCTTAGGAATGAAAAACTGTTTTTT.